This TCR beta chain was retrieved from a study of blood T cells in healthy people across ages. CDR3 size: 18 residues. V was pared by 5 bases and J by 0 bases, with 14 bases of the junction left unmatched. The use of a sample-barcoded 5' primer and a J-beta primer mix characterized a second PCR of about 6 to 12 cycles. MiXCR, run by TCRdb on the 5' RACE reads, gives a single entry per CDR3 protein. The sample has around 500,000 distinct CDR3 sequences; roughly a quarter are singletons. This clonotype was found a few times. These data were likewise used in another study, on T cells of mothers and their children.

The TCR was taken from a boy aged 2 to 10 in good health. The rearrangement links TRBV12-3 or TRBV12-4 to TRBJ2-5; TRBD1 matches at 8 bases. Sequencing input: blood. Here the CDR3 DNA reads TGTGCCAGCAGTACCCGAGAGACAGGGGACCTGTACCAAGAGACCCAGTACTTC. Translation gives CASSTRETGDLYQETQYF.